This T cell receptor (beta chain) came from a study of blood T cell repertoires in COVID-19. Profiling relied on immunoSEQ multiplex PCR, and the TCRdb table lists in-frame clones only, not all of them. The sample has around 260,000 clones; less than 90% are singletons. The CDR3 is 14 residues long. V was trimmed by 0 bases and J by 0 bases, leaving 6 bases between them. Germline-derived CDR1 and CDR2 are GTSNPN and SVGIG (reference sequence). The chain combines TRBV30 with TRBJ1-3; D is ambiguous. Sequencing was carried out using peripheral blood. The TCR sequence derives from a man aged 30 to 45 with active or convalescent COVID-19. The chain's CDR3 is CAWSVDISGNTIYF. The CDR3 coding sequence is TGTGCCTGGAGTGTAGACATCTCTGGAAACACCATATATTTT.